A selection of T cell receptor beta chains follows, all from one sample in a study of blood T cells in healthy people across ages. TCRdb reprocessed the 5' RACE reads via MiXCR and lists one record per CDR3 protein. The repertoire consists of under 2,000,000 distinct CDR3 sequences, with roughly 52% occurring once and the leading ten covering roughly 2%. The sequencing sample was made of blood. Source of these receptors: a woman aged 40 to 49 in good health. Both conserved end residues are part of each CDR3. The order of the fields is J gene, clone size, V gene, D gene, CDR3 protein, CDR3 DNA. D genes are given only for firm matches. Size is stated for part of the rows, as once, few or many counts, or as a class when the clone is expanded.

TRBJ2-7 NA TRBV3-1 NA CASSQRVSYEQYF TGTGCCAGCAGCCAGAGGGTCTCCTACGAGCAGTACTTC
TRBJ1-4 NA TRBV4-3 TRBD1 CASSQETGTASAGKLFF TGCGCCAGCAGCCAAGAGACCGGGACAGCCTCTGCCGGAAAACTGTTTTTT
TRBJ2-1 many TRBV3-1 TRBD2 CASSLTSGVSYNEQFF TGTGCCAGCAGCCTTACTAGCGGGGTCTCCTACAATGAGCAGTTCTTC
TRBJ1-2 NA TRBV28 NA CASSATGPSPGGYTF TGTGCCAGCAGCGCTACCGGGCCTTCCCCTGGAGGCTACACCTTC
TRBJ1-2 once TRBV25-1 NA CASSAQGTDRGYTF TGTGCCAGCAGTGCCCAAGGAACGGATCGTGGCTACACCTTC
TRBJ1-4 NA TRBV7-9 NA CASSLVEGSEKLFF TGTGCCAGCAGCTTAGTGGAGGGCTCTGAAAAACTGTTTTTT
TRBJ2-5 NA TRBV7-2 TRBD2 CASSLVWTSAETQYF TGTGCCAGCAGCTTAGTTTGGACTAGCGCGGAGACCCAGTACTTC
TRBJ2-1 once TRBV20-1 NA CSARGPVGGGEQFF TGCAGTGCTAGAGGACCAGTCGGGGGCGGTGAGCAGTTCTTC
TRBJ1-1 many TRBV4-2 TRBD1 CASSPSEPPDRGPRGTEAFF TGTGCCAGCAGCCCGTCGGAACCACCGGACAGGGGGCCTCGTGGCACTGAAGCTTTCTTT
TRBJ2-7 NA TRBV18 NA CASSTGVGEQYF TGTGCCAGCTCGACTGGGGTTGGCGAGCAGTACTTC
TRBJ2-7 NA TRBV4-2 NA CASSQDRTSRPEQYF TGTGCCAGCAGCCAAGATCGGACTTCCCGCCCCGAGCAGTACTTC
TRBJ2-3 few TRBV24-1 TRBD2 CATSDQTSGLGDTQYF TGTGCCACCAGTGACCAGACTAGCGGGTTAGGAGATACGCAGTATTTT
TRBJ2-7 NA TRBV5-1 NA CASSFAGTGTPYEQYF TGCGCCAGCAGCTTTGCAGGGACGGGGACGCCCTACGAGCAGTACTTC
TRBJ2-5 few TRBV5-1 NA CASSPELGVIQETQYF TGCGCCAGCAGCCCCGAGTTAGGGGTCATACAAGAGACCCAGTACTTC
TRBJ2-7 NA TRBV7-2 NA CASSHYSGLYEQYF TGTGCCAGCAGCCATTATAGCGGCCTCTACGAGCAGTACTTC
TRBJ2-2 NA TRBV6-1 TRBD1 CASRGTGNTGELFF TGTGCCAGCAGGGGGACAGGGAACACCGGGGAGCTGTTTTTT
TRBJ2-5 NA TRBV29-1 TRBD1 CSVLLPGQGVEQYF TGCAGCGTCCTCCTACCCGGACAGGGGGTAGAGCAGTACTTC
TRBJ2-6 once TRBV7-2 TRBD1 CASSSQRTGAYGANVLTF TGTGCCAGCAGCTCACAAAGGACAGGGGCGTACGGGGCCAACGTCCTGACTTTC
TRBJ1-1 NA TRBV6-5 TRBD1 CASSWDRQGSGTEAFF TGTGCCAGCAGTTGGGATCGACAGGGGTCGGGCACTGAAGCTTTCTTT
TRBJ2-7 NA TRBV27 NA CASSFRSGANFYEQYF TGTGCCAGCAGTTTCCGGAGCGGAGCTAATTTTTACGAGCAGTACTTC
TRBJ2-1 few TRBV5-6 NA CASILMGSEQFF TGTGCCAGCATTTTAATGGGGTCTGAGCAGTTCTTC
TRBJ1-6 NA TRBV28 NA CASSPNRDYNSPLHF TGTGCCAGCAGTCCGAACAGGGATTATAATTCACCCCTCCACTTT
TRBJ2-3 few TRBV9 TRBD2 CASSGISGGFDTQYF TGTGCCAGCAGCGGAATCAGCGGGGGATTCGATACGCAGTATTTT
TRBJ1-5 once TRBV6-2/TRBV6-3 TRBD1 CASSYTLGTGGSQPQHF TGTGCCAGCAGTTACACTTTAGGGACAGGGGGCTCTCAGCCCCAGCATTTT
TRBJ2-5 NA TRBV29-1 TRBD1 CSVRTGGQETQYF TGCAGCGTAAGGACAGGGGGGCAAGAGACCCAGTACTTC
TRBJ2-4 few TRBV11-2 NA CASSFLNPLAKNIQYF TGTGCCAGCAGCTTCCTGAATCCCTTGGCCAAAAACATTCAGTACTTC
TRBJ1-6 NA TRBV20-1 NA CSAEDRNNSPLHF TGCAGTGCGGAGGACCGGAATAATTCACCCCTCCACTTT
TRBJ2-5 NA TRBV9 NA CASSVVERETQYF TGTGCCAGCAGCGTAGTAGAGAGAGAGACCCAGTACTTC
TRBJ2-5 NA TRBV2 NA CASSEFRETQYF TGTGCCAGCAGTGAATTCCGAGAGACCCAGTACTTC
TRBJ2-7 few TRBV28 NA CASLAVSSYEQYF TGTGCCAGTCTCGCTGTGAGCTCCTACGAGCAGTACTTC
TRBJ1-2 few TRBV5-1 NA CASSGEGALYGYTF TGCGCCAGCAGCGGAGAGGGTGCACTTTATGGCTACACCTTC
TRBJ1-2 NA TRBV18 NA CASSPGLSNYGYTF TGTGCCAGCTCACCAGGCTTAAGCAACTATGGCTACACCTTC
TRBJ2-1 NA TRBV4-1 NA CASSQSGVGNEQFF TGCGCCAGCAGCCAGAGTGGAGTGGGCAATGAGCAGTTCTTC
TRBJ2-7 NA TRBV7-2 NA CASSPRSIYNEQYF TGTGCCAGCAGCCCCAGATCGATTTACAATGAGCAGTACTTC
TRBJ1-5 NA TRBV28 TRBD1 CASVPDRGSNQPQHF TGTGCCAGCGTCCCAGACAGGGGGAGCAATCAGCCCCAGCATTTT
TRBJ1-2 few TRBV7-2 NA CASSLEGGYHYGYTF TGTGCCAGCAGCTTGGAGGGGGGTTATCACTATGGCTACACCTTC
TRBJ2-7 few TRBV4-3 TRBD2 CASSPETSGGPTYEQYF TGCGCCAGCAGCCCCGAGACTAGCGGGGGACCCACCTACGAGCAGTACTTC
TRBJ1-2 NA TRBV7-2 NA CASSLAEGVSYGYTF TGTGCCAGCAGCTTAGCGGAGGGGGTTTCCTATGGCTACACCTTC
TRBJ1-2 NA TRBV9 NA CASSGKFGDRSYGYTF TGTGCCAGCAGTGGGAAGTTCGGGGATAGGAGTTATGGCTACACCTTC